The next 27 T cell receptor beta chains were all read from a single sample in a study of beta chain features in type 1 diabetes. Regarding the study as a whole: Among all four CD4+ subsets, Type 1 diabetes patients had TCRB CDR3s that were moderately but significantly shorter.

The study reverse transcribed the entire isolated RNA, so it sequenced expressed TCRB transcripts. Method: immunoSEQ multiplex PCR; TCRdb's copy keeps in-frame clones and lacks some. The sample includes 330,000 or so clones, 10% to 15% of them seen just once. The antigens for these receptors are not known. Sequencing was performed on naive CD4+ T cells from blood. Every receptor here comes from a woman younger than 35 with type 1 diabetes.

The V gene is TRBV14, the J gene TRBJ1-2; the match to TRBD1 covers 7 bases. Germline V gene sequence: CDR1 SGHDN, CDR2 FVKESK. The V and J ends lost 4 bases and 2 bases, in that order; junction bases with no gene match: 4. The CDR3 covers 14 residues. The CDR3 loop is CASSRMGQNYGYTF. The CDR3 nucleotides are TGTGCCAGCAGCCGGATGGGACAGAACTATGGCTACACCTTC. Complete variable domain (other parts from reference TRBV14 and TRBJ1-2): EAGVTQFPSHSVIEKGQTVTLRCDPISGHDNLYWYRRVMGKEIKFLLHFVKESKQDESGMPNNRFLAERTGGTYSTLKVQPAELEDSGVYFCASSRMGQNYGYTFGSGTRLTVV.

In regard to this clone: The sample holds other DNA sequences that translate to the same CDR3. The CDR3 loop reads CASSLQGYEQYF. In DNA form, the CDR3 reads TGTGCCAGCAGTTTACAGGGCTACGAGCAGTACTTC. The V and J genes are TRBV28 and TRBJ2-7; D perhaps matches TRBD1 (5 bases). The germline V gene has CDR1 MDHEN and CDR2 SYDVKM. V gave up 2 bases and J gave up 3 bases, with 5 bases separating them. The CDR3 length is 12 residues.

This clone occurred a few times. CDR3 sequence: CASSSTGTGKTEAFF. DNA of the CDR3: TGTGCCAGCAGTTCGACCGGGACAGGGAAAACTGAAGCTTTCTTT. The J gene is TRBJ1-1, the V gene TRBV6-6; 9 nucleotides line up with TRBD1. J was trimmed by 5 bases and V by 4 bases; bases with no gene match: 8. The V gene's germline CDR1 is MNHNY and CDR2 SVGAGI (reference sequence). There are 15 residues in the CDR3.

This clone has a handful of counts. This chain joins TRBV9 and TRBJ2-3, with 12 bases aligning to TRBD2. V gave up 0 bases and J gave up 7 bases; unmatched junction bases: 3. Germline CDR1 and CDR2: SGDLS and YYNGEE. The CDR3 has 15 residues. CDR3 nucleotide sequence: TGTGCCAGCAGCGTAGCGACTAGCGGGAGTCATACGCAGTATTTT. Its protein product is CASSVATSGSHTQYF.

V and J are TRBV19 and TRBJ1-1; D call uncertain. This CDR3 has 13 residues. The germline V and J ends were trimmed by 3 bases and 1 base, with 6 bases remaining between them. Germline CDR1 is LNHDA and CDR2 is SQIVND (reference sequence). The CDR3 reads CASSIIANTEAFF. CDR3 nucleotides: TGTGCCAGTAGTATTATAGCGAACACTGAAGCTTTCTTT.

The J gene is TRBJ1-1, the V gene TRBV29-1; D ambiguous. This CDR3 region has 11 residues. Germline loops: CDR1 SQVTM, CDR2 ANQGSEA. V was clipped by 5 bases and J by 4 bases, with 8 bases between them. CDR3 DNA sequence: TGCAGCGTTAAAGGGAGCACTGAAGCTTTCTTT. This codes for CSVKGSTEAFF.

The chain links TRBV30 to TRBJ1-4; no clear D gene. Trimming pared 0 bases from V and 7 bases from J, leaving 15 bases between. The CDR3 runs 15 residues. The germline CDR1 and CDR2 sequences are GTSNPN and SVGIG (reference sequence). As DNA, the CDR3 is TGTGCCTGGAGTGTTATGGGAGCGTTGGGTGAAAAACTGTTTTTT. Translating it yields CAWSVMGALGEKLFF.

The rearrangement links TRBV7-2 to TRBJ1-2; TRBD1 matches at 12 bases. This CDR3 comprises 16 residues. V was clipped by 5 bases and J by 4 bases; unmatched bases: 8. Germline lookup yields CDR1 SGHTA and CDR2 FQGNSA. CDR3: CASSPRDRGRTYGYTF. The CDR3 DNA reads TGTGCCAGCAGCCCTCGGGACAGGGGGCGTACCTATGGCTACACCTTC.

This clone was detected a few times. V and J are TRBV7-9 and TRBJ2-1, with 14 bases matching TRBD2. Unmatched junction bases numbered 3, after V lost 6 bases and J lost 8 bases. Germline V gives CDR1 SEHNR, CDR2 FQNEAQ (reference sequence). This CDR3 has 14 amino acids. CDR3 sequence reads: CASSGTSGGDEQFF. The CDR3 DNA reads TGTGCCAGCAGTGGGACTAGCGGGGGCGATGAGCAGTTCTTC. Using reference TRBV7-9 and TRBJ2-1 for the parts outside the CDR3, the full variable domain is DTGVSQNPRHKITKRGQNVTFRCDPISEHNRLYWYRQTLGQGPEFLTYFQNEAQLEKSRLLSDRFSAERPKGSFSTLEIQRTEQGDSAMYLCASSGTSGGDEQFFGPGTRLTVL.

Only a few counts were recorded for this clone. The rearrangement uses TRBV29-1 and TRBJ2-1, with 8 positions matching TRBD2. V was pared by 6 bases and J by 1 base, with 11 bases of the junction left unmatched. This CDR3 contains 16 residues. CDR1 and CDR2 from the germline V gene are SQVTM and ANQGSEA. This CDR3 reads CSVPGGPGVSYNEQFF. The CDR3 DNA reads TGCAGCGTCCCGGGGGGGCCTGGGGTTTCCTACAATGAGCAGTTCTTC.

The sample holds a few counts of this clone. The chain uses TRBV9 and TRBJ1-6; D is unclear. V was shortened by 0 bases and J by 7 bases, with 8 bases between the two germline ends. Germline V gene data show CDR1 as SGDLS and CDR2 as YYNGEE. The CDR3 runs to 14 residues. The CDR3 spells CASSVGQENSPLHF. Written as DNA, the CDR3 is TGTGCCAGCAGCGTAGGCCAAGAGAATTCACCCCTCCACTTT. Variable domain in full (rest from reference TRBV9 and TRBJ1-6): DSGVTQTPKHLITATGQRVTLRCSPRSGDLSVYWYQQSLDQGLQFLIQYYNGEERAKGNILERFSAQQFPDLHSELNLSSLELGDSALYFCASSVGQENSPLHFGNGTRLTVT.

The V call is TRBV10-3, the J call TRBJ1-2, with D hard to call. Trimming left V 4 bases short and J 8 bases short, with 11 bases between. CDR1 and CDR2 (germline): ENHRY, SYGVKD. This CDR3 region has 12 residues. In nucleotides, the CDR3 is TGTGCCATCAGTGGAGGGCTTGAGGGCTACACCTTC. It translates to CAISGGLEGYTF.

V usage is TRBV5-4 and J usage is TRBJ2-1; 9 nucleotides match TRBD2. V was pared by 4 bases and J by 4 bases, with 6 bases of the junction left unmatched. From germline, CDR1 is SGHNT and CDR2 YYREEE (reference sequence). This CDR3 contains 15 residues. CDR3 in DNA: TGTGCCAGCAGCCCGTCTAGCGGGGTTTACAATGAGCAGTTCTTC. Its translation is CASSPSSGVYNEQFF.

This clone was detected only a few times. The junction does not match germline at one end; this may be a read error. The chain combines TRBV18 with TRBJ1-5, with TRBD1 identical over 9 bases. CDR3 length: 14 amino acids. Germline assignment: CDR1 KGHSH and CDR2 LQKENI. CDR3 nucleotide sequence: TGTGCCAGCTCACCCGACGGGGGACAGGGAAAGATTTCATTT. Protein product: CASSPDGGQGKISF.

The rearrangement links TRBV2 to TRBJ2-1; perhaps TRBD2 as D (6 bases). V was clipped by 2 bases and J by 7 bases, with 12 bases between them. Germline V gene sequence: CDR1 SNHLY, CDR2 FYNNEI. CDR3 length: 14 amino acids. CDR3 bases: TGTGCCAGCAGTGAATTGACGGGAGCTAATGAGCAGTTCTTC. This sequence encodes CASSELTGANEQFF. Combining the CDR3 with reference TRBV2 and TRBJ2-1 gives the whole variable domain EPEVTQTPSHQVTQMGQEVILRCVPISNHLYFYWYRQILGQKVEFLVSFYNNEISEKSEIFDDQFSVERPDGSNFTLKIRSTKLEDSAMYFCASSELTGANEQFFGPGTRLTVL.

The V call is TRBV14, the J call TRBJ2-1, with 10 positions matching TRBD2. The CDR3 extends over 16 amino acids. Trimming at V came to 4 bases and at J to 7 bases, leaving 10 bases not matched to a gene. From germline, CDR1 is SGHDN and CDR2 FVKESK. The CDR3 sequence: CASSRLAGEAGNEQFF. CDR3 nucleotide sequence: TGTGCCAGCAGCCGCCTAGCGGGAGAAGCGGGGAATGAGCAGTTCTTC.

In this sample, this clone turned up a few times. CDR3: CASSTRQGRNQPQHF. For the CDR3, the DNA is TGTGCCAGCAGCACCCGACAGGGACGCAATCAGCCCCAGCATTTT. The chain uses TRBV5-6 and TRBJ1-5; 7 bases are shared with TRBD1. Germline values: CDR1 SGHDT, CDR2 YYEEEE. This CDR3 spans 15 amino acids. Germline trimming cut 4 bases from V and 2 bases from J; bases unmatched to any gene: 6.

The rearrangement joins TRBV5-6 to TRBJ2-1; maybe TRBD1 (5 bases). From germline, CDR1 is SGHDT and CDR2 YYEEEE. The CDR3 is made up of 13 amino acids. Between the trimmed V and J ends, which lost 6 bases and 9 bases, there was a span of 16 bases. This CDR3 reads CASTLHQGTEQFF. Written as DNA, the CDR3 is TGTGCCAGCACCCTACATCAGGGCACTGAGCAGTTCTTC.

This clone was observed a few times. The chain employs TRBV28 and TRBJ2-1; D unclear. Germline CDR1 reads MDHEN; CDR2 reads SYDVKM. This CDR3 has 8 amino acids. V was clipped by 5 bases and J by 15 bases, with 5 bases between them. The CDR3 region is CASSPLFF. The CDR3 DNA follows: TGTGCCAGCAGTCCTTTGTTCTTC.

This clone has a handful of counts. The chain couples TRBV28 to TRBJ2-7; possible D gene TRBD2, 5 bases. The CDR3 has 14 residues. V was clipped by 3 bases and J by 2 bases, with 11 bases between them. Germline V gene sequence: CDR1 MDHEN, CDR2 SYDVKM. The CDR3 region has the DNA TGTGCCAGCAGTTTGGGGAGTGTTACCTACGAGCAGTACTTC. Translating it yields CASSLGSVTYEQYF.

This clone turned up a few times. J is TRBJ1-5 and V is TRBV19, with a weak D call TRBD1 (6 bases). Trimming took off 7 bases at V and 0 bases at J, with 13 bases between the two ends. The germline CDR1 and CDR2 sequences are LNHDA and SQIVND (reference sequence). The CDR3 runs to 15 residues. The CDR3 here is CASTRQVYSNQPQHF. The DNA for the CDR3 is TGTGCCAGTACGAGACAGGTCTATAGCAATCAGCCCCAGCATTTT.

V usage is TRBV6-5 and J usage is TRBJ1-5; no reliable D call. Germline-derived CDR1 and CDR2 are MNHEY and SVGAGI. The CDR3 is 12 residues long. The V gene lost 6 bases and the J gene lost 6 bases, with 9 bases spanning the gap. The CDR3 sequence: CASRTGSQPQHF. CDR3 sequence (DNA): TGTGCCAGCAGAACCGGGTCTCAGCCCCAGCATTTT.

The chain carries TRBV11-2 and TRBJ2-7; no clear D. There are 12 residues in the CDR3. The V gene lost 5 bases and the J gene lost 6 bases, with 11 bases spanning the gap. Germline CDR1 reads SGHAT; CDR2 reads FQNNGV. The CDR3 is CASSLSSSEQYF. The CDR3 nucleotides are TGTGCCAGCAGCCTGAGTTCTTCCGAGCAGTACTTC.

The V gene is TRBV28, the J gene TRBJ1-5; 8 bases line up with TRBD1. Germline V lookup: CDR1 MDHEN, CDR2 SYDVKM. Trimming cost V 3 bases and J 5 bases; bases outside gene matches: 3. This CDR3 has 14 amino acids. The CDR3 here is CASSLLTGDQPQHF. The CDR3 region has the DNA TGTGCCAGCAGTTTGTTGACAGGGGATCAGCCCCAGCATTTT.

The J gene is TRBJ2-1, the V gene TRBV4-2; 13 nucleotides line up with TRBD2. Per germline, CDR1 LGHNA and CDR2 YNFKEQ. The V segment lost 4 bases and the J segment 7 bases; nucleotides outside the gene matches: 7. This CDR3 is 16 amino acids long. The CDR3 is CASSLNPGLAGNEQFF. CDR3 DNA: TGTGCCAGCAGCCTGAATCCGGGACTAGCGGGGAATGAGCAGTTCTTC.

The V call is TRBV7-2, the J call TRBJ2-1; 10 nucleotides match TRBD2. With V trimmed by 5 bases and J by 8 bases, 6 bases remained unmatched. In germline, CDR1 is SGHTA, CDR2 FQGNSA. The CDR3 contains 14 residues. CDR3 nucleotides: TGTGCCAGCAGCCCCCGACTAGCGGGCGATGAGCAGTTCTTC. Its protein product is CASSPRLAGDEQFF.

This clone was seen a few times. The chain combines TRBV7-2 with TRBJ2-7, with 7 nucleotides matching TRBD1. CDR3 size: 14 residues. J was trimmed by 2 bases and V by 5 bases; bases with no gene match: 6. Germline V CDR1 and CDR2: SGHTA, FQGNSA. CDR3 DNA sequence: TGTGCCAGCAGCCTGACAGGGAATCCCTACGAGCAGTACTTC. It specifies CASSLTGNPYEQYF. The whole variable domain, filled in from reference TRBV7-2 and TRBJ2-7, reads GAGVSQSPSNKVTEKGKDVELRCDPISGHTALYWYRQSLGQGLEFLIYFQGNSAPDKSGLPSDRFSAERTGGSVSTLTIQRTQQEDSAVYLCASSLTGNPYEQYFGPGTRLTVT.